This T cell receptor (beta chain) was retrieved from a study of blood T cells in healthy people across ages. The use of a sample-barcoded 5' primer and a J-beta primer mix characterized a second PCR of 7 to 11 cycles. Via MiXCR, TCRdb re-called the 5' RACE reads, giving one row per CDR3 protein. The table lists about 1.4 million distinct CDR3 sequences, almost 60% of them singletons, with roughly 6.3% in the top ten. The CDR3 consists of 16 residues. CDR1 is MNHEY, CDR2 SVGAGI, per germline. The V gene is TRBV6-5, the J gene TRBJ2-4; 9 bases are a match to TRBD1. Judging by the DNA end, TRBJ2-7 fits better; the J call may be wrong. This sequence originates from a man between 18 and 29 years old in good health. Specimen: blood. The CDR3 spells CASSLLPGQGRHEQYF. As DNA, the CDR3 is TGTGCCAGCAGTCTCTTACCGGGACAGGGTAGACACGAGCAGTACTTC.